Sequencing of this TCR beta chain was carried out in a study of blood T cell repertoires in COVID-19. The wider study: The cDNA or gDNA used as material had been derived from T cells, B-cell-depleted T cells, or PBMCs.

The germline V and J ends were trimmed by 5 bases and 4 bases, with 21 bases remaining between them. The CDR3 has 16 amino acids. Germline CDR1 reads LGHNA; CDR2 reads YSLEER. Original processing methods: Estimation of nucleated cell counts was performed using reference gene primer amplification. Libraries were prepared by immunoSEQ multiplex PCR; TCRdb keeps only in-frame clonotypes and omits some of them. Clonal size and the V and J genes are those of that table, whereas D and trimming came from the DNA. The profile shows some 200,000 clones, over 75% of them singletons. Source material: peripheral blood. The genes are TRBV4-3 and TRBJ2-7, with D possibly being TRBD2 (6 bases). This TCR derives from a woman in her 70s with COVID-19, enrolled during active disease. In nucleotides, the CDR3 is TGCGCCAGCAGCTCCACGGCGGGCGGGACTTGGTACGAGCAGTACTTC. Protein: CASSSTAGGTWYEQYF.